The text below deals with one TCR beta chain. Its target is unknown. The assay was immunoSEQ multiplex PCR, and TCRdb's table has in-frame clones only and misses some. The table lists around 270,000 clones, around 85% of them singletons, with just under 3% in the top ten. The source of the sample is a study of Ad26.COV2.S vaccination and SARS-CoV-2 variants. Overall study: By the intramuscular route, Ad26.COV2.S was given once, or twice 56 days apart. Points from the study as a whole: Breadth of non-spike TCRs did not differ between vaccinees and placebo recipients.

Stated treatment: roughly 20 received Ad26.COV2.S at low or high dose, single or two shots; about 5 received placebo; per-sample allocation not given. Samples were taken on day 63 after the first vaccine or placebo injection. The individual, an adult aged 18-55 years, was a donor in Boston. The germline V and J ends were trimmed by 5 bases and 2 bases, with 15 bases remaining between them. Germline values: CDR1 LNHNV, CDR2 YYDKDF (reference sequence). This CDR3 comprises 15 residues. V gene TRBV15 combines with J gene TRBJ1-1; D gene ambiguous. This clonotype was sampled from a person between 18 and 59 years old who received the Ad26.COV2.S COVID-19 vaccine or a placebo. Sequences were derived from peripheral blood, sampled in a trial of Ad26.COV2.S vaccine versus placebo. This CDR3 reads CATSPTGVYNTEAFF. The CDR3 region has the DNA TGTGCCACCAGCCCGACGGGCGTGTACAACACTGAAGCTTTCTTT.